This T cell receptor beta chain stems from a study of response to subunit inactivated influenza vaccine listed by TCRdb under 2018. About the study as a whole: To follow how T cells responded to a trivalent subunit inactivated influenza vaccine, the researchers relied on deep quantitative profiling of the T cell receptor repertoire.

This clonotype appeared a few times. Its antigen is still unknown. Per-nucleotide qualities are absent, and no much larger clonotype sits a single base away. Results and caveats for the whole study, not just this receptor: According to the authors, only a limited number of new T cells may be recruited by each seasonal influenza vaccination.

The germline V gene (reference sequence) specifies GTSNPN as CDR1 and SVGIG as CDR2. V sheds 2 bases and J sheds 5 bases, leaving 15 bases between their ends. The CDR3 runs 14 amino acids, cysteine and phenylalanine included. Solely the CDR3 DNA is kept, with 42 bases framed from the first base. The method behind the library was RT-PCR. Sequencing used an Illumina HiSeq 2500. Starting from the raw public reads, TCRdb applied fastp trimming at Q25, assembled clones with MiXCR and retained in-frame beta chains. When rows share a CDR3 protein, they turn into one entry using the most common DNA and genes. Present in this sample are 700,000 to 800,000 distinct CDR3 sequences, approximately 17% of which were seen just once. Approximately 10% of the sample comes from the top ten.

The sample here was PBMCs from blood, taken more than 4 days after vaccination. The receptor was derived from a middle-aged man who received an inactivated influenza vaccine. Donor details come from another sample of the same person, matched by shared clones. The rearrangement joined TRBV30 to TRBJ2-5, with no confident D gene call. The nucleotide sequence is TGTGCCTGGAGTTTAGTGCCCGTTTGGGAGACCCAGTACTTC. It encodes CAWSLVPVWETQYF.